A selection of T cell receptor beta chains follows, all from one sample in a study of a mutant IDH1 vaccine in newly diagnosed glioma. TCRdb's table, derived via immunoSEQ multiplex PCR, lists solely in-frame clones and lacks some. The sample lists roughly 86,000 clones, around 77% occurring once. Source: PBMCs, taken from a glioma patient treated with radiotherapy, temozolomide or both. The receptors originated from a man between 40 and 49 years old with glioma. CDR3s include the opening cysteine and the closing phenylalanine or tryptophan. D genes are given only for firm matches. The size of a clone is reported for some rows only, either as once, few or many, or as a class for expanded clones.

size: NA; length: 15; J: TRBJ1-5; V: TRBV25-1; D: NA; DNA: TGTGCCAGCAGTGAATCCCCGGATGGCAATCAGCCCCAGCATTTT; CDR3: CASSESPDGNQPQHF
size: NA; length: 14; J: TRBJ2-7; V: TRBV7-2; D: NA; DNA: TGTGCCAGCAGCTTAGGGGGGTTAAGCGGCGAGCAGTACTTC; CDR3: CASSLGGLSGEQYF
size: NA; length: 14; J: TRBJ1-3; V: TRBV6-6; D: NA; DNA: TGTGCCTGCAGTTGGGACAACTCTGGAAACACCATATATTTT; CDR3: CACSWDNSGNTIYF
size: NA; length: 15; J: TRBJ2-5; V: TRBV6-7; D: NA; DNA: TGTGCCAGCAGTTACTCGCCCAGGGGTGCAGAGACCCAGTACTTC; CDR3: CASSYSPRGAETQYF
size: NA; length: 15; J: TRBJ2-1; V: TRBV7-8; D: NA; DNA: TGTGCCAGCAGCCTTGGTAGGCTCAGAGGGAATGAGCAGTTCTTC; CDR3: CASSLGRLRGNEQFF
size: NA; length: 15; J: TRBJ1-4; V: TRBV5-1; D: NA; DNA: TGCGCCAGCAGCCCCCGGGACTGGACTAATGAAAAACTGTTTTTT; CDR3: CASSPRDWTNEKLFF
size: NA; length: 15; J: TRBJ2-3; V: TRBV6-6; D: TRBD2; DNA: TGTGCCAGCAGTTACGGACTAGCGGGAGCAGATACGCAGTATTTT; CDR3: CASSYGLAGADTQYF
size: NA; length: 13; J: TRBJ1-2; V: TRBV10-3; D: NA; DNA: TGTGCCATCGTTTCCGACAGAGGCTATGGCTACACCTTC; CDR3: CAIVSDRGYGYTF
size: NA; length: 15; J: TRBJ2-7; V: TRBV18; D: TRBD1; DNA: TGTGCCAGCTCACCTGGACAGGGTCCCGGTTACGAGCAGTACTTC; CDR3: CASSPGQGPGYEQYF
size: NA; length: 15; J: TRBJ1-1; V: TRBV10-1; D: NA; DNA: TGCGCCAGCAGTGAGGGGGGGACGGGGAACACTGAAGCTTTCTTT; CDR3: CASSEGGTGNTEAFF
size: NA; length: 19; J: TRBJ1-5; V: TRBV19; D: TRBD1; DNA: TGTGCCAGTAGTATAGTTGTGTCGAGGACAGGGGGCTCGGTTCAGCCCCAGCATTTT; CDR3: CASSIVVSRTGGSVQPQHF
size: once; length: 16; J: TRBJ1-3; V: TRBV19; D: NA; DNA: TGTGCCAGTACCACCGGGACTTCATACTCTGGAAACACCATATATTTT; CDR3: CASTTGTSYSGNTIYF
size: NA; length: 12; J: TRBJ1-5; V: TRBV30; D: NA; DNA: TGTGCCTACGGGGGGCGCAATCAGCCCCAGCATTTT; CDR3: CAYGGRNQPQHF
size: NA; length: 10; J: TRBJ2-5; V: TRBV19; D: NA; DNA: TGTGCCACCGCTGGAGAGACCCAGTACTTC; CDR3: CATAGETQYF
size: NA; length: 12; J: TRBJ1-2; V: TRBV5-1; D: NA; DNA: TGCGCCAGCGGGTTGGGGAATTATGGCTACACCTTC; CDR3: CASGLGNYGYTF
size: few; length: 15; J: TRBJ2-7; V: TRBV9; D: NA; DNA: TGTGCCAGCGCCCCCCCCGAGAGGCCCGATCTCGAGCAGTACTTC; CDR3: CASAPPERPDLEQYF
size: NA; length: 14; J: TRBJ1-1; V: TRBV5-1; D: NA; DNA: TGCGCCAGCAGCAACCAAGAGGGTGGCACTGAAGCTTTCTTT; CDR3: CASSNQEGGTEAFF
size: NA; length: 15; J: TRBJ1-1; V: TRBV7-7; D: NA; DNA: TGTGCTAGCAGCTCCGAGACACAGTTTCACACTGAAGCTTTCTTT; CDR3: CASSSETQFHTEAFF
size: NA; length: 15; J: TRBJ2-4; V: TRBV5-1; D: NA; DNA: TGCGCCAGCAGCTTGGACAAAGGAGGGAAAAACATTCAGTACTTC; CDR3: CASSLDKGGKNIQYF
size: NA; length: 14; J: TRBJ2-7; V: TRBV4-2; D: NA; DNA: TGTGCCAGCAGCCTCGAGACTATCTCCTACGAGCAGTACTTC; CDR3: CASSLETISYEQYF
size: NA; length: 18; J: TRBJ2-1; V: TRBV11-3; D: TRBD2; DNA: TGTGCCAGCAGCTTAGGGGGCGGGGGACCCCAGTCCTACAATGAGCAGTTCTTC; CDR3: CASSLGGGGPQSYNEQFF
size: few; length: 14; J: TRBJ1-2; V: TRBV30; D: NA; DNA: TGTGCCTGGAGCCGACGGACGGACCTCTATGGCTACACCTTC; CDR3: CAWSRRTDLYGYTF
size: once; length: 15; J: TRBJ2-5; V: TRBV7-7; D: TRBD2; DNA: TGTGCTAGCAGCCTAACCGGACTAGCGAGAGAGACCCAGTACTTC; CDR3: CASSLTGLARETQYF
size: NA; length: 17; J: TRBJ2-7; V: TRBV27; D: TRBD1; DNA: TGTGCCAGCAGTTTATCGGCTGGGACAGGGAGGGCCTACGAGCAGTACTTC; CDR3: CASSLSAGTGRAYEQYF
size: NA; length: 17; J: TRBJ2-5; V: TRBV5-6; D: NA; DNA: TGTGCCAGCAGCCTGCTTCGTTTTGAAGGGATCCAAGAGACCCAGTACTTC; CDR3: CASSLLRFEGIQETQYF
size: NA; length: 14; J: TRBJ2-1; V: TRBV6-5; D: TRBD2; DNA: TGTGCCAGCACGGGAGGGCCTACCTACAATGAGCAGTTCTTC; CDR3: CASTGGPTYNEQFF
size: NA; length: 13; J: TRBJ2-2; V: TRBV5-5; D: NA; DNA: TGTGCCAGCAGCCAGACCCCTTTCGGGGAGCTGTTTTTT; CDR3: CASSQTPFGELFF
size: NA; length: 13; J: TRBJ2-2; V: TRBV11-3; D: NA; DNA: TGTGCCAGCAGCTTATTGAGGGGCGGGGAGCTGTTTTTT; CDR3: CASSLLRGGELFF
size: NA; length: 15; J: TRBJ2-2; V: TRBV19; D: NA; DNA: TGTGCCAGTAGTATCCAGAGGACTCCCACCGGGGAGCTGTTTTTT; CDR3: CASSIQRTPTGELFF
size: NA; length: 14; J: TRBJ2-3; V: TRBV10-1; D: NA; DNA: TGCGCCAGCAGTGAAAGCAGGGCTGGAGATACGCAGTATTTT; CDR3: CASSESRAGDTQYF
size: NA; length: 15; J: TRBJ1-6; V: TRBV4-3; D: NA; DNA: TGCGCCAGCAGCCAAGTGGGGGGTCTCGCTTCACCCCTCCACTTT; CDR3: CASSQVGGLASPLHF
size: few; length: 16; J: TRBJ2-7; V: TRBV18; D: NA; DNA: TGTGCCAGCTCACTAACCCTTGGGACCGATTCCTACGAGCAGTACTTC; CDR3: CASSLTLGTDSYEQYF
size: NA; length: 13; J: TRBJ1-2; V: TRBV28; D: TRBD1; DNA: TGTGCCAGCAGTCAGGGGGCGACCTATGGCTACACCTTC; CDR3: CASSQGATYGYTF
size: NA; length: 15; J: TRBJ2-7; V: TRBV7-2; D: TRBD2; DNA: TGTGCCAGCAGCTTAGCTCGCGGGGGGGCATCCGAGCAGTACTTC; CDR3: CASSLARGGASEQYF
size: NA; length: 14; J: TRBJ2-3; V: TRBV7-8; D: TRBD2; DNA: TGTGCCAGCAGCTCTCTAGCCGGACTAGCCGCCCAGTATTTT; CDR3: CASSSLAGLAAQYF
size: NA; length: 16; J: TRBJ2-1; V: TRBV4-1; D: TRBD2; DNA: TGCGCCAGCAGCCAAGATCCCCCAGCGGGATACAATGAGCAGTTCTTC; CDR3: CASSQDPPAGYNEQFF
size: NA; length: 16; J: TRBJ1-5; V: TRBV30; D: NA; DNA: TGTGCCTGGAGGGCTAGGGAGGGGCTAGGGGGTCAGCCCCAGCATTTT; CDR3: CAWRAREGLGGQPQHF
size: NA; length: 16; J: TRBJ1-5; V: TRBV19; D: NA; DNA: TGTGCCAGTAGTATAGAATGGGCAAGGGAAGGTCAGCCCCAGCATTTT; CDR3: CASSIEWAREGQPQHF
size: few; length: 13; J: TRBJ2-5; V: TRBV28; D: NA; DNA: TGTGCCAGTTACGGGACGCCTCAAGAGACCCAGTACTTC; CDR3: CASYGTPQETQYF
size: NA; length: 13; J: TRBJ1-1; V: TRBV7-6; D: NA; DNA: TGTGCCAGCAGCCCTGGGCTGGACACTGAAGCTTTCTTT; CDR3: CASSPGLDTEAFF
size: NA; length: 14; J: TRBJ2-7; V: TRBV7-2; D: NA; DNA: TGTGCCAGCAGCTCAGGCCCCTTAACCTACGAGCAGTACTTC; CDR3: CASSSGPLTYEQYF
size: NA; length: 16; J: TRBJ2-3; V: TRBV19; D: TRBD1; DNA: TGTGCCAGTAGTACGACAGGGGCTACTAGCACAGATACGCAGTATTTT; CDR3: CASSTTGATSTDTQYF
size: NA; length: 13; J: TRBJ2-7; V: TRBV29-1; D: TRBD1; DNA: TGCAGCGTTGAAGGGGACAGGGCCTACGAGCAGTACTTC; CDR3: CSVEGDRAYEQYF
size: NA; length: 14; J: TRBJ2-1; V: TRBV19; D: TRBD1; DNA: TGTGCCAGTAGGGGACAGGGAAACTACAATGAGCAGTTCTTC; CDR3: CASRGQGNYNEQFF
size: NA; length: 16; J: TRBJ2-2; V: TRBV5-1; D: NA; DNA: TGCGCCAGCAGCTCGCACGGGACTTCGAACACCGGGGAGCTGTTTTTT; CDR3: CASSSHGTSNTGELFF
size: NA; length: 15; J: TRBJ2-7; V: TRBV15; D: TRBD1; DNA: TGTGCCACCAGCAGAGCCCGGGACAGGGCCTACGAGCAGTACTTC; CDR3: CATSRARDRAYEQYF
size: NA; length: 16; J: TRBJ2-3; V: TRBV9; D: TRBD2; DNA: TGTGCCAGCAGCCCGCCGGGACTAGCGGGATCAGATACGCAGTATTTT; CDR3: CASSPPGLAGSDTQYF
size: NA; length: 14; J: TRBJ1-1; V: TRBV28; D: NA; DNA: TGTGCCAGCAGTTTACTGGGCCAGGGAACTGAAGCTTTCTTT; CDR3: CASSLLGQGTEAFF
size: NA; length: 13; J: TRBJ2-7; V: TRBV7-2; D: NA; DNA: TGTGCCAGCAGCTCCGCCCTCACGGGCGAGCAGTACTTC; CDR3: CASSSALTGEQYF
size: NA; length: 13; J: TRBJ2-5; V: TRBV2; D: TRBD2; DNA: TGTGCCAGTAGCGGGGGGGTCCAAGAGACCCAGTACTTC; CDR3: CASSGGVQETQYF
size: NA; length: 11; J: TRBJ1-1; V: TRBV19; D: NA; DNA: TGTGCCAGTAGCTACCGGGCTGAAGCTTTCTTT; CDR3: CASSYRAEAFF
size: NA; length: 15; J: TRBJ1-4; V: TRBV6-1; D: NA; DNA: TGTGCCAGCAGTAGACAGTCTGCAACTAATGAAAAACTGTTTTTT; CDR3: CASSRQSATNEKLFF